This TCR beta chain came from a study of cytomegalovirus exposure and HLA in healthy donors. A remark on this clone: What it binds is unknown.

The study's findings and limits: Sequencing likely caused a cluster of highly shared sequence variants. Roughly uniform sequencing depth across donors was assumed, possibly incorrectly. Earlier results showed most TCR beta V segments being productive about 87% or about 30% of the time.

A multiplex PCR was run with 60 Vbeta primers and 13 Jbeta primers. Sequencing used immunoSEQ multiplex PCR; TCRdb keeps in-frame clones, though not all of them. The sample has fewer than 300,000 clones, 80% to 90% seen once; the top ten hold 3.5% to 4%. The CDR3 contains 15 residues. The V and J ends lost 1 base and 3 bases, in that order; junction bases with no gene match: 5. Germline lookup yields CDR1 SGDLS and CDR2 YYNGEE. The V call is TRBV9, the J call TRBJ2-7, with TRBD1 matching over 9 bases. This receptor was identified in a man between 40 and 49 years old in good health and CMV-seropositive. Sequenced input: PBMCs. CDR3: CASSVTDRGIYEQYF. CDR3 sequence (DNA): TGTGCCAGCAGCGTAACAGACAGGGGGATCTACGAGCAGTACTTC.